This TCR beta chain came from a study of T cells after yellow fever vaccination. Study findings and constraints: Although most clonotypes did not, a small share appeared in both CD4 and CD8 compartments.

At least ten counts were recorded for this clonotype. Its matching antigen is unknown. TCRdb reprocessed the 5' RACE reads with MiXCR, giving one entry per CDR3 protein. This table holds about 300,000 distinct CDR3 sequences, 6.5% to 8.5% found once. V dropped 1 base and J dropped 6; count of bases not matched to a gene: 5. Germline CDR1 and CDR2: LNHNV and YYDKDF (reference sequence). This CDR3 has 16 residues. This receptor was identified in a man younger than 35 who received the YFV17D yellow fever vaccine. The specimen was PBMCs, collected 45 days after the first yellow fever vaccination. The chain recombines TRBV15 with TRBJ2-1; 11 bases agree with TRBD2. CDR3 bases: TGTGCCACCAGCAGAGCCCCCCTAGCGGGGGGCAATGAGCAGTTCTTC. As protein: CATSRAPLAGGNEQFF. Together with reference TRBV15 and TRBJ2-1, the CDR3 gives the full variable domain: DAMVIQNPRYQVTQFGKPVTLSCSQTLNHNVMYWYQQKSSQAPKLLFHYYDKDFNNEADTPDNFQSRRPNTSFCFLDIRSPGLGDTAMYLCATSRAPLAGGNEQFFGPGTRLTVL.